This TCR beta chain was profiled in a study of Ad26.COV2.S vaccination and SARS-CoV-2 variants. Overall study context: Ad26.COV2.S arm of COV1001 included the donor. Dosing was one shot or two shots 56 days apart. Study-level findings and limits: Marked by substantial breadth, spike-specific CD8+ and CD4+ T cell responses were reportedly seen after vaccination.

The method was immunoSEQ multiplex PCR; TCRdb's version includes in-frame clones alone and lacks a portion of them. The sample lists about 280,000 clones, around 87% seen once, with around 3% in the top ten. This clone was counted only a few times. Its antigen is currently unknown. Documented treatment: 15 to 20 received Ad26.COV2.S at low or high dose, single or two shots; five or six received placebo; per-sample allocation not given. Specimens were obtained on day 63 following the first vaccine or placebo injection. An Ad26 vector that expressed Wuhan-strain SARS-CoV-2 spike constituted the vaccine. Sequencing used peripheral blood, obtained in a trial of Ad26.COV2.S vaccine versus placebo. This sequence originates from a person aged 18 to 59 who received the Ad26.COV2.S COVID-19 vaccine or a placebo.

The CDR3 sequence is CASSIDLRVQETQYF. The DNA for the CDR3 is TGTGCCAGTAGTATAGATCTCCGGGTACAAGAGACCCAGTACTTC. The genes are TRBV19 and TRBJ2-5; D unresolved. Germline CDR1 and CDR2: LNHDA and SQIVND (reference sequence). With 0 bases removed from V and 2 bases from J, the gap between germline ends came to 10 bases. This CDR3 has 15 residues.